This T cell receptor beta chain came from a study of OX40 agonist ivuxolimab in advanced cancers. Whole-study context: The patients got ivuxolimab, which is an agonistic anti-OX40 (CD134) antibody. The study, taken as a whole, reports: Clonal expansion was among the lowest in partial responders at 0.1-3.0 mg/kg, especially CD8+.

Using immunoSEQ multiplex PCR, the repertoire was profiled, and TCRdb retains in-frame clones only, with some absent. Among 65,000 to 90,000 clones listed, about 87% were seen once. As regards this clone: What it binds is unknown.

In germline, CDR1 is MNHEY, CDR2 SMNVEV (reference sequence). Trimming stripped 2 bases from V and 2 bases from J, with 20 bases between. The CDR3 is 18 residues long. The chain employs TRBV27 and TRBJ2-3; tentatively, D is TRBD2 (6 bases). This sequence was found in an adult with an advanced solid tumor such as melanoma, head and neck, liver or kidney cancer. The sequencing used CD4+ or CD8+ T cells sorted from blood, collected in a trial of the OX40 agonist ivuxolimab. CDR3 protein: CASSLAGWGTVTTDTQYF. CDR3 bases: TGTGCCAGCAGTTTAGCGGGATGGGGGACGGTAACCACAGATACGCAGTATTTT.